This entry describes one T cell receptor beta chain. The antigen is unknown. The junction does not match germline at one end; this may be a read error. These data belong to a study of T-cell memory formation after mild COVID-19. 5'RACE with constant-segment primers built TCRalpha and TCRbeta cDNA libraries with UMIs. TCRdb analysed the 5' RACE reads with MiXCR anew, one entry per CDR3 protein. The top ten hold 21% of the sample, which has 250,000 to 350,000 distinct CDR3 sequences, around an eighth seen once. The CDR3 consists of 15 residues. Per germline, CDR1 LNHDA and CDR2 SQIVND (reference sequence). Study observations and caveats: A balance of CD4 and CD8 characterized clones contracting day 15 to 85, whereas later expanders leaned CD4+. Researchers could not confirm that second-wave clones peaking on day 37 targeted SARS-CoV-2. Cross-reactive memory seemingly joined, as some responding clones were found in pre-infection memory.

Sequencing input: PBMCs or a T cell subset sorted from them (not recorded which). The sequence came from a man younger than 35 who had mild COVID-19 (a few samples of this study predate the infection). Cell type and time point are not known. The chain has TRBV19 and TRBJ2-6; D might be TRBD1 or TRBD2, each matching 6 bases. The chain's CDR3 is CASSIGGPGANVLTF. In nucleotides, the CDR3 is TGTGCCAGTAGCATAGGGGGGCCTGGGGCCAACGTCCTGACTTTC.